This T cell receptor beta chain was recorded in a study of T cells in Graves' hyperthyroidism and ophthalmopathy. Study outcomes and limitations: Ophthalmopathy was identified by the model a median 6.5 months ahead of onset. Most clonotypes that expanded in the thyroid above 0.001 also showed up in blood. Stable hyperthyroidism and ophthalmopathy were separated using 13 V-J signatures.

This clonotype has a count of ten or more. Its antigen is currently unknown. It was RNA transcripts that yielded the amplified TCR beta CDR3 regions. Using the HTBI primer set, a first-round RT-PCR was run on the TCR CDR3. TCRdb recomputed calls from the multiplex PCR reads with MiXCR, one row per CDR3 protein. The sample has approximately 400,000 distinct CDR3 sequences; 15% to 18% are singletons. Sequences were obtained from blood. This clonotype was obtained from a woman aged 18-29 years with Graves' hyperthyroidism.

In nucleotides, the CDR3 is TGTGCCACCAGTGATTCTGGAACTGCTAGCACAGATACGCAGTATTTT. This codes for CATSDSGTASTDTQYF. V gene TRBV24-1 combines with J gene TRBJ2-3, with D hard to call. Germline lookup yields CDR1 KGHDR and CDR2 SFDVKD. The CDR3 extends over 16 amino acids. V was pared by 2 bases and J by 0 bases, with 11 bases between.